This T cell receptor beta chain was sequenced in a study of beta chain features in type 1 diabetes. For the study at large: Investigators examined around 98 million sorted cells across all samples.

Germline lookup yields CDR1 MNHEY and CDR2 SMNVEV (reference sequence). Germline trimming cut 7 bases from V and 7 bases from J; bases unmatched to any gene: 21. This CDR3 has 17 residues. This clone was detected only once. Its antigen is not known. Expressed TCRB transcripts were sequenced, since all the RNA that had been isolated was reverse transcribed. Here immunoSEQ multiplex PCR was the method, and the copy in TCRdb shows in-frame clones only, minus some. The sample contains over 650,000 clones, around 15% of which appear only once. Study-wide results and limits: Insertions were fewer and deletions more numerous at VDJ junctions in type 1 diabetes patients. Patients with Type 1 diabetes showed moderately but significantly shorter TCRB CDR3s in all four CD4+ subsets.

The receptor was isolated from a young man with type 1 diabetes. Specimen: naive CD4+ T cells from blood. The chain has TRBV27 and TRBJ1-2, with 7 bases fitting TRBD1. CDR3 loop: CASKTTDRDIGLGGYTF. DNA of the CDR3: TGTGCCAGCAAAACAACCGACAGGGACATCGGTCTGGGTGGCTACACCTTC.